Listed here are 17 T cell receptor beta chains from one sample, sequenced in a study of control samples from healthy donors and cancer patients. The assay was immunoSEQ multiplex PCR, and TCRdb's table has in-frame clones only and misses some. The profile covers 120,000 or so clones, with 70% to 90% appearing a single time and roughly 43% taken by the ten largest. Material: blood. The origin of the receptors is a man aged 45-65 years in good health.

This clone came up once. The chain has TRBV2 and TRBJ2-1; D remains unclear. CDR1 and CDR2 (germline): SNHLY, FYNNEI. The length of the CDR3 is 13 residues. Trimming shortened V by 3 bases and J by 4 bases, and 7 bases separated the two germline ends. Here the CDR3 DNA reads TGTGCCAGCAGTGATAAAGGTTACAATGAGCAGTTCTTC. Its protein product is CASSDKGYNEQFF.

The genes are TRBV5-4 and TRBJ1-2; D might be TRBD1 (6 bases). The CDR3 has 11 amino acids. V lost 2 bases and J lost 7, with 6 bases in between. The germline gives CDR1 SGHNT, CDR2 YYREEE (reference sequence). Written as DNA, the CDR3 is TGTGCCAGCAGCTTCAGGGGTGGCTACACCTTC. Translating it yields CASSFRGGYTF.

The V and J genes are TRBV24-1 and TRBJ1-1; tentatively, D is TRBD1 (6 bases). Germline V gene sequence: CDR1 KGHDR, CDR2 SFDVKD. The CDR3 is 13 amino acids. V gave up 7 bases and J gave up 0 bases, with 8 bases separating them. In DNA form, the CDR3 reads TGTGCCACCAGCGGGGGGCTGAACACTGAAGCTTTCTTT. This gives the protein CATSGGLNTEAFF.

The chain has TRBV24-1 and TRBJ2-1; 8 bases align to TRBD1. The V segment lost 5 bases and the J segment 8 bases; nucleotides outside the gene matches: 4. Germline CDR1 and CDR2: KGHDR and SFDVKD. This CDR3 is 13 amino acids long. This CDR3 is CATSAQGAHEQFF. The CDR3 DNA follows: TGTGCCACCAGTGCGCAGGGGGCACATGAGCAGTTCTTC.

V and J are TRBV4-2 and TRBJ1-5; D unclear. CDR1 LGHNA and CDR2 YNFKEQ come from the germline V gene. This CDR3 region has 15 residues. V was trimmed by 0 bases and J by 4 bases, leaving 10 bases between them. In DNA form, the CDR3 reads TGTGCCAGCAGCCAAGAGGAGGGAGAGAATCAGCCCCAGCATTTT. This gives the protein CASSQEEGENQPQHF.

The genes are TRBV9 and TRBJ2-1; 7 bases are a match to TRBD1. Germline-derived CDR1 and CDR2 are SGDLS and YYNGEE. This CDR3 comprises 14 residues. With V trimmed by 5 bases and J by 8 bases, 10 bases remained unmatched. This CDR3 reads CASREYRGTDEQFF. In DNA, the CDR3 is TGTGCCAGCAGAGAATACAGGGGAACGGATGAGCAGTTCTTC.

This clone was seen just once. This chain uses TRBV27 with TRBJ2-2; no reliable D call. Trimming took 7 bases from V and 0 from J, leaving 3 bases between them. The CDR3 has 12 amino acids. From germline, CDR1 is MNHEY and CDR2 SMNVEV (reference sequence). The CDR3 reads CASTPNTGELFF. In DNA form, the CDR3 reads TGTGCCAGCACCCCGAACACCGGGGAGCTGTTTTTT.

The rearrangement links TRBV5-1 to TRBJ1-1; no clear D gene. CDR1 SGHRS and CDR2 YFSETQ come from the germline V gene. V shed 0 bases and J shed 5 bases, with 11 bases lying between them. The CDR3 sequence is 14 residues long. The CDR3 protein is CASSLAGGWTEAFF. The CDR3, as DNA: TGCGCCAGCAGCTTGGCTGGAGGTTGGACTGAAGCTTTCTTT.

The chain joins TRBV5-8 to TRBJ2-2; 8 bases fit TRBD1. CDR3 size: 15 residues. Germline V lookup: CDR1 SGHTS, CDR2 YDEGEE. V was clipped by 0 bases and J by 5 bases; unmatched bases: 3. Written as DNA, the CDR3 is TGTGCCAGCAGCTTGGGCAGGGGGCGGACCGGGGAGCTGTTTTTT. It specifies CASSLGRGRTGELFF.

The chain has TRBV12-3 or TRBV12-4 and TRBJ1-2, with D perhaps TRBD1 (5 bases). V was cut by 2 bases and J by 8 bases, with 9 bases left in between. The CDR3 covers 12 residues. Here the CDR3 reads CASSLSGTGYTF. CDR3 DNA: TGTGCCAGCAGTTTATCAGGGACCGGCTACACCTTC.

The rearrangement uses TRBV12-3 or TRBV12-4 and TRBJ1-1; 7 positions match TRBD1. The V and J ends lost 7 bases and 6 bases, in that order; junction bases with no gene match: 8. CDR3 length: 13 amino acids. CDR3 sequence (DNA): TGTGCCAGCACTCCAGGGGGGTGGGCTGAAGCTTTCTTT. Protein product: CASTPGGWAEAFF.

The gene calls are TRBV7-2 and TRBJ2-3, with TRBD1 matching 12 bases. Unmatched junction bases numbered 7, after V lost 4 bases and J lost 5 bases. The CDR3 covers 16 residues. The V gene's germline CDR1 is SGHTA and CDR2 FQGNSA. DNA of the CDR3: TGTGCCAGCAGCTCTCCCCGGGACAGGGGGCAAGATACGCAGTATTTT. It codes for CASSSPRDRGQDTQYF.

The CDR3 nucleotides are TGTGCCAGCAGCCTAGGTTATAGTCAAGAGACCCAGTACTTC. Its translation is CASSLGYSQETQYF. The chain has TRBV11-2 and TRBJ2-5; D gene uncertain. The germline gives CDR1 SGHAT, CDR2 FQNNGV. With 5 bases removed from V and 2 bases from J, the gap between germline ends came to 12 bases. CDR3 size: 14 residues. Drawing the rest from reference TRBV11-2 and TRBJ2-5, the complete variable domain is EAGVAQSPRYKIIEKRQSVAFWCNPISGHATLYWYQQILGQGPKLLIQFQNNGVVDDSQLPKDRFSAERLKGVDSTLKIQPAKLEDSAVYLCASSLGYSQETQYFGPGTRLLVL.

The chain links TRBV3-1 (or the pseudogene TRBV3-2) to TRBJ2-5; possibly TRBD1 for D (5 bases). Germline assignment: CDR1 LGHDT and CDR2 YNNKEL (reference sequence). This CDR3 is built from 15 residues. The V gene lost 1 base and the J gene lost 2 bases, with 11 bases spanning the gap. The CDR3 sequence: CASSQVPGNQETQYF. CDR3 DNA sequence: TGTGCCAGCAGCCAAGTCCCAGGGAATCAAGAGACCCAGTACTTC.

This rearrangement joins TRBV6-5 to TRBJ2-7, with D maybe TRBD2 (5 bases). The CDR3 consists of 14 residues. The V end lost 10 bases, the J end lost 0 bases, and 16 bases lay between the germline ends. Germline V lookup: CDR1 MNHEY, CDR2 SVGAGI. The DNA of the CDR3 is TGTGCCACTGCGGGTGGGATAAACTCCTACGAGCAGTACTTC. Translating gives CATAGGINSYEQYF.

J is TRBJ1-4 and V is TRBV10-3, with TRBD1 identical over 7 bases. Germline V gives CDR1 ENHRY, CDR2 SYGVKD. The CDR3 extends over 14 amino acids. Trimming at V came to 4 bases and at J to 7 bases, leaving 6 bases not matched to a gene. The CDR3 DNA reads TGTGCCATCAGTGTTAACAGGGGTGGTGAAAAACTGTTTTTT. Protein sequence: CAISVNRGGEKLFF.

The rearrangement joins TRBV5-6 to TRBJ1-3; tentatively, D is TRBD1 (5 bases). Deletions cut 1 base from V and 1 base from J, with 6 bases between. The CDR3 has 14 amino acids. In germline, CDR1 is SGHDT, CDR2 YYEEEE. The DNA of the CDR3 is TGTGCCAGCAGCTTGTCAGGGTCTGGAAACACCATATATTTT. Translation: CASSLSGSGNTIYF.